This section outlines one TCR beta chain sequence together with its context. Antigen specificity is unknown. The data derive from a study of OX40 agonist ivuxolimab in advanced cancers. Study in general: Aged about 20 to 80 with a mean of roughly 65 years, they were around 83% male. Earlier anti-PD-1, anti-PD-L1 or anti-CTLA-4 therapy was permitted; over 35% had received some. General study points: Among the lowest peripheral clonal expansion occurred in 0.1-3.0 mg/kg partial responders.

The table came from immunoSEQ multiplex PCR; TCRdb's copy has only in-frame clones and leaves some out. Among around 62,000 clones listed, around 87% were seen once. The CDR3 extends over 16 amino acids. The germline CDR1 and CDR2 sequences are LGHNA and YNFKEQ. The V and J ends lost 4 bases and 0 bases respectively, with 13 bases between them. The chain employs TRBV4-2 and TRBJ2-1; D not certain. The TCR originated in an adult with an advanced solid tumor such as melanoma, head and neck, liver or kidney cancer. The specimen was CD4+ or CD8+ T cells sorted from blood, collected in a trial of the OX40 agonist ivuxolimab. CDR3 amino acids: CASSLISWGSYNEQFF. CDR3 DNA: TGTGCCAGCAGCCTAATTTCCTGGGGCTCCTACAATGAGCAGTTCTTC.